A selection of T cell receptor beta chains follows, all from one sample in a study of vaccination and CD4 T cells after COVID-19. TCRdb fed the PCR reads into MiXCR, producing one record per CDR3 protein. Found here are 14,000 to 15,000 distinct CDR3 sequences, 50% to 55% of them singletons; the top ten hold approximately 12%. These receptors lack a known antigen. The sample consisted of CD4+ T cells from blood, cultured in vitro. Receptor source: a human donor who had recovered from COVID-19. Both conserved end residues are part of each CDR3. A D gene is named only where the DNA matches it firmly. Only some rows state a clone size, as once, few, many or a class for expanded clones.

d_gene: TRBD2
abundance: few
v_gene: TRBV20-1
j_gene: TRBJ2-2
CDR3nt: TGCAGTGCTGAGACTAGCGGGGGACCCAGGGAGCTGTTTTTT
CDR3aa: CSAETSGGPRELFF

d_gene: NA
abundance: NA
v_gene: TRBV21-1
j_gene: TRBJ1-1
CDR3nt: TGTGCCAGCAGCAAGGAGAACACTGAAGCTTTCTTT
CDR3aa: CASSKENTEAFF

d_gene: NA
abundance: NA
v_gene: TRBV4-1
j_gene: TRBJ2-6
CDR3nt: TGCGCCAGCAGCCCTACCGAGAGCTCTGGGGCCAACGTCCTGACTTTC
CDR3aa: CASSPTESSGANVLTF

d_gene: NA
abundance: once
v_gene: TRBV20-1
j_gene: TRBJ1-6
CDR3nt: TGCAGTGCTAGAGATACAGGGATGGCTCCCCTCCACTTT
CDR3aa: CSARDTGMAPLHF

d_gene: TRBD1
abundance: NA
v_gene: TRBV6-1
j_gene: TRBJ2-5
CDR3nt: TGTGCCAGCAGTGGACAGGGTTTTCGGGAGACCCAGTACTTC
CDR3aa: CASSGQGFRETQYF

d_gene: TRBD2
abundance: NA
v_gene: TRBV20-1
j_gene: TRBJ2-3
CDR3nt: TGCAGTGCTTCTGCGGGAGTAGATACGCAGTATTTT
CDR3aa: CSASAGVDTQYF

d_gene: NA
abundance: NA
v_gene: TRBV2
j_gene: TRBJ2-6
CDR3nt: TGTGCCAGCAGTCCTGGGGCCAACGTCCTGACTTTC
CDR3aa: CASSPGANVLTF

d_gene: NA
abundance: NA
v_gene: TRBV24-1
j_gene: TRBJ2-2
CDR3nt: TGTGCCACCAGTGATGCCCACAGGGTTTCCGGGGAGCTGTTTTTT
CDR3aa: CATSDAHRVSGELFF

d_gene: NA
abundance: few
v_gene: TRBV28
j_gene: TRBJ1-1
CDR3nt: TGTGCCAGCAGTTTGCCCACCACTGAAGCTTTCTTT
CDR3aa: CASSLPTTEAFF

d_gene: NA
abundance: NA
v_gene: TRBV6-1
j_gene: TRBJ1-2
CDR3nt: TGTGCCAGCAGTCCCCACAGGGTCGGCTACACCTTC
CDR3aa: CASSPHRVGYTF

d_gene: NA
abundance: NA
v_gene: TRBV9
j_gene: TRBJ2-3
CDR3nt: TGTGCCAGCAGCGGCCACCTAGGCATAGATACGCAGTATTTT
CDR3aa: CASSGHLGIDTQYF

d_gene: TRBD1
abundance: NA
v_gene: TRBV6-1
j_gene: TRBJ2-7
CDR3nt: TGTGCCAGCAGTGTCAGGGGGACAGGGGTCTACGAGCAGTACTTC
CDR3aa: CASSVRGTGVYEQYF

d_gene: NA
abundance: NA
v_gene: TRBV4-1
j_gene: TRBJ2-7
CDR3nt: TGCGCCAGCAGCTCCCGGGACTCGACCCGCGAGCAGTACTTC
CDR3aa: CASSSRDSTREQYF

d_gene: NA
abundance: few
v_gene: TRBV20-1
j_gene: TRBJ1-6
CDR3nt: TGCAGTGCTAGACGACCCCGAGCAGGGCCACCTTATAATTCACCCCTCCACTTT
CDR3aa: CSARRPRAGPPYNSPLHF

d_gene: NA
abundance: NA
v_gene: TRBV21-1
j_gene: TRBJ2-2
CDR3nt: TGTGCCAGCAGCAAACCGTCCACCGGGGAGCTGTTTTTT
CDR3aa: CASSKPSTGELFF

d_gene: NA
abundance: NA
v_gene: TRBV20-1
j_gene: TRBJ1-2
CDR3nt: TGCAGTGCTAGAGAGAATACAGGTGGTATGAGCTACACCTTC
CDR3aa: CSARENTGGMSYTF

d_gene: NA
abundance: few
v_gene: TRBV10-3
j_gene: TRBJ1-4
CDR3nt: TGTGCCATCAGTGAGCGGACTGCAACTAATGAAAAACTGTTTTTT
CDR3aa: CAISERTATNEKLFF

d_gene: NA
abundance: few
v_gene: TRBV20-1
j_gene: TRBJ2-4
CDR3nt: TGCAGTGCTAGAGAAGGGCGAAACATTCAGTACTTC
CDR3aa: CSAREGRNIQYF

d_gene: NA
abundance: few
v_gene: TRBV6-2/TRBV6-3
j_gene: TRBJ2-3
CDR3nt: TGTGCCAGCAGTTACTCGAGTACGGGAAGGAGTCAAGATACGCAGTATTTT
CDR3aa: CASSYSSTGRSQDTQYF

d_gene: NA
abundance: NA
v_gene: TRBV30
j_gene: TRBJ1-5
CDR3nt: TGTGCCTGGAATTCTGGCCTCGCAAATCAGCCCCAGCATTTT
CDR3aa: CAWNSGLANQPQHF

d_gene: NA
abundance: few
v_gene: TRBV19
j_gene: TRBJ1-5
CDR3nt: TGTGCCAGTAGTATAGATGACCTTAGCAATCAGCCCCAGCATTTT
CDR3aa: CASSIDDLSNQPQHF

d_gene: TRBD1
abundance: NA
v_gene: TRBV20-1
j_gene: TRBJ2-4
CDR3nt: TGCGTTATCCACAGGGGCGACATTCAGTACTTC
CDR3aa: CVIHRGDIQYF

d_gene: NA
abundance: NA
v_gene: TRBV2
j_gene: TRBJ1-6
CDR3nt: TGTGCCAGCAGTGCTTCGGGACTCCAAGTTAATTCACCCCTCCACTTT
CDR3aa: CASSASGLQVNSPLHF

d_gene: NA
abundance: NA
v_gene: TRBV5-6
j_gene: TRBJ1-1
CDR3nt: TGTGCCAGCAGCTTGGCCGGATGGAACCCTGAAGCTTTCTTT
CDR3aa: CASSLAGWNPEAFF

d_gene: NA
abundance: NA
v_gene: TRBV10-3
j_gene: TRBJ1-1
CDR3nt: TGTGCCATCAGCACGACGACTGAAGCTTTCTTT
CDR3aa: CAISTTTEAFF

d_gene: TRBD2
abundance: NA
v_gene: TRBV20-1
j_gene: TRBJ2-1
CDR3nt: TGCAGTGCTAGACTCGGGAGGACGGGATACAATGAGCAGTTCTTC
CDR3aa: CSARLGRTGYNEQFF

d_gene: NA
abundance: once
v_gene: TRBV4-1
j_gene: TRBJ2-7
CDR3nt: TGCGCCAGCAGCCACCCACCCATGGGGCGGGACGAGCAGTACTTC
CDR3aa: CASSHPPMGRDEQYF

d_gene: NA
abundance: NA
v_gene: TRBV6-5
j_gene: TRBJ1-3
CDR3nt: TGTGCCAGCAGTTACCGTGGAAAGGGTGGAAACACCATATATTTT
CDR3aa: CASSYRGKGGNTIYF

d_gene: NA
abundance: NA
v_gene: TRBV6-1
j_gene: TRBJ1-5
CDR3nt: TGTGCCAGCAGCCCCGACAGCCCAGGTTATAGCAATCAGCCCCAGCATTTT
CDR3aa: CASSPDSPGYSNQPQHF

d_gene: NA
abundance: few
v_gene: TRBV21-1
j_gene: TRBJ2-7
CDR3nt: TGTGCCAGCAGCAAAGTTAACGGGAACCCCTCCTACGAGCAGTACTTC
CDR3aa: CASSKVNGNPSYEQYF

d_gene: TRBD1
abundance: NA
v_gene: TRBV11-2
j_gene: TRBJ2-4
CDR3nt: TGTGCCAGCAGCTTAGATTGGGTCGTTGTGGACAGGGGGCCCTGGATAGCCAAAAACATTCAGTACTTC
CDR3aa: CASSLDWVVVDRGPWIAKNIQYF

d_gene: NA
abundance: NA
v_gene: TRBV20-1
j_gene: TRBJ2-7
CDR3nt: TGCAGTGCTAGAGGCCCTACTGGCGAGACCTACGAGCAGTACTTC
CDR3aa: CSARGPTGETYEQYF

d_gene: NA
abundance: few
v_gene: TRBV6-2/TRBV6-3
j_gene: TRBJ2-5
CDR3nt: TGTGCCAGCAGTCCCACCAGCGCGTACCAAGAGACCCAGTACTTC
CDR3aa: CASSPTSAYQETQYF

d_gene: TRBD2
abundance: NA
v_gene: TRBV18
j_gene: TRBJ2-2
CDR3nt: TGTGCCAGCTCTAAATGGACTAGCGGGAGCTCCGGGGAGCTGTTTTTT
CDR3aa: CASSKWTSGSSGELFF

d_gene: NA
abundance: few
v_gene: TRBV11-1
j_gene: TRBJ1-1
CDR3nt: TGTGCCAGCAGCCACCGTTCGGGGGGGACTGAAGCTTTCTTT
CDR3aa: CASSHRSGGTEAFF

d_gene: TRBD1
abundance: few
v_gene: TRBV10-1
j_gene: TRBJ2-1
CDR3nt: TGCGCCGTCCTAAGAGGGACAGGGGGCTTCAATGAGCAGTTCTTC
CDR3aa: CAVLRGTGGFNEQFF

d_gene: NA
abundance: few
v_gene: TRBV20-1
j_gene: TRBJ1-1
CDR3nt: TGCAGCGTGAAAAGGGCAGAGACTGAAGCTTTCTTT
CDR3aa: CSVKRAETEAFF

d_gene: TRBD2
abundance: few
v_gene: TRBV6-1
j_gene: TRBJ2-2
CDR3nt: TGTGCCAGCACCCGGGGGAGCGGGAGGGCCCGGAACACCGGGGAGCTGTTTTTT
CDR3aa: CASTRGSGRARNTGELFF

d_gene: NA
abundance: NA
v_gene: TRBV6-5
j_gene: TRBJ1-5
CDR3nt: TGTGCCAGCAGTTCCGGCTTGGCCAATCAGCCCCAGCATTTT
CDR3aa: CASSSGLANQPQHF

d_gene: NA
abundance: NA
v_gene: TRBV6-5
j_gene: TRBJ2-3
CDR3nt: TGTGCCAGCAGTTTAAACACAGATACGCAGTATTTT
CDR3aa: CASSLNTDTQYF

d_gene: NA
abundance: few
v_gene: TRBV6-2/TRBV6-3
j_gene: TRBJ1-1
CDR3nt: TGTGCCAGCAGGTCAGGGCTATGGACTGAAGCTTTCTTT
CDR3aa: CASRSGLWTEAFF

d_gene: NA
abundance: NA
v_gene: TRBV20-1
j_gene: TRBJ1-5
CDR3nt: TGCAGTGCGGCCGCCCCGGCAGGGGCAGGACAGCCCCAGCATTTT
CDR3aa: CSAAAPAGAGQPQHF

d_gene: TRBD2
abundance: NA
v_gene: TRBV10-1
j_gene: TRBJ2-5
CDR3nt: TGCGCCAGCAGTGAGATCTTAGCGGGAGGGCTGGGGACCCAGTACTTC
CDR3aa: CASSEILAGGLGTQYF

d_gene: TRBD1
abundance: NA
v_gene: TRBV6-1
j_gene: TRBJ2-7
CDR3nt: TGTGCCAGCAGCCGGGAAAGAGCCGGCAGGGGGTTTTCCTACGAGCAGTACTTC
CDR3aa: CASSRERAGRGFSYEQYF

d_gene: TRBD2
abundance: NA
v_gene: TRBV28
j_gene: TRBJ2-7
CDR3nt: TGTGCCAGCAGGGGACTAGTAGTAAAGCAGTACTTC
CDR3aa: CASRGLVVKQYF

d_gene: NA
abundance: NA
v_gene: TRBV7-3
j_gene: TRBJ1-2
CDR3nt: TGTGCCAGCAGCCCTCAGCCTAACTATGGCTACACCTTC
CDR3aa: CASSPQPNYGYTF

d_gene: TRBD1
abundance: NA
v_gene: TRBV20-1
j_gene: TRBJ2-5
CDR3nt: TGCAGTGCTTATACCGGGACAGGGGAAGAGACCCAGTACTTC
CDR3aa: CSAYTGTGEETQYF

d_gene: NA
abundance: NA
v_gene: TRBV7-8
j_gene: TRBJ1-1
CDR3nt: TGTGCCAGCAGCTTAGTAGGGGGGAACACTGAAGCTTTCTTT
CDR3aa: CASSLVGGNTEAFF

d_gene: TRBD1
abundance: NA
v_gene: TRBV6-2/TRBV6-3
j_gene: TRBJ1-2
CDR3nt: TGTGCCAGCAGGATGACAGGGGAATATAGCTACACCTTC
CDR3aa: CASRMTGEYSYTF

d_gene: TRBD2
abundance: NA
v_gene: TRBV6-2/TRBV6-3
j_gene: TRBJ2-1
CDR3nt: TGTGCCACTGCGGGACTAGCGGGGGGTACGCGCAATGAGCAGTTCTTC
CDR3aa: CATAGLAGGTRNEQFF

d_gene: TRBD1
abundance: few
v_gene: TRBV2
j_gene: TRBJ2-5
CDR3nt: TGTGCCAGCAGTGAAGCGGACAGGGGGCAACAAGAGACCCAGTACTTC
CDR3aa: CASSEADRGQQETQYF

d_gene: TRBD1
abundance: NA
v_gene: TRBV28
j_gene: TRBJ1-2
CDR3nt: TGTGCCAGCAGTTCCCCCCGACAGGGACGTGGCTACACCTTC
CDR3aa: CASSSPRQGRGYTF

d_gene: TRBD1
abundance: NA
v_gene: TRBV7-8
j_gene: TRBJ1-1
CDR3nt: TGTGCCAGCAGCGCGCGACAGGGGGCGGGCACTGAAGCTTTCTTT
CDR3aa: CASSARQGAGTEAFF

d_gene: NA
abundance: NA
v_gene: TRBV6-1
j_gene: TRBJ2-3
CDR3nt: TGTGCCAGCAGGAGACGGGCCCTGGCGTTGTCAGATACGCAGTATTTT
CDR3aa: CASRRRALALSDTQYF

d_gene: NA
abundance: medium-sized
v_gene: TRBV4-2
j_gene: TRBJ2-1
CDR3nt: TGTGCCAGCAGCCAAGATAGTCTAGTCGGGTACAATGAGCAGTTCTTC
CDR3aa: CASSQDSLVGYNEQFF

d_gene: NA
abundance: NA
v_gene: TRBV20-1
j_gene: TRBJ2-2
CDR3nt: TGCAGTGCTGAGGTAGCGGAGAACACCGGGGAGCTGTTTTTT
CDR3aa: CSAEVAENTGELFF

d_gene: TRBD2
abundance: NA
v_gene: TRBV6-1
j_gene: TRBJ2-2
CDR3nt: TGTGCCAGCAGTGTCTCTAGCGGGAGTTTTCACACCGGGGAGCTGTTTTTT
CDR3aa: CASSVSSGSFHTGELFF